This TCR beta chain was profiled in a study of blood T cell repertoires in COVID-19. Overall study context: Collection of acute and convalescent COVID-19 samples took place in the United States, Italy and Spain.

The CDR3 loop spans 16 amino acids. V shed 0 bases and J shed 11 bases, with 17 bases lying between them. Germline V gene sequence: CDR1 LGHDT, CDR2 YNNKEL (reference sequence). Original processing methods: How many nucleated cells were present was estimated from reference gene primer amplification. Here immunoSEQ multiplex PCR was the method, and the copy in TCRdb shows in-frame clones only, minus some. The V and J calls and clone size were taken over from that table, and D and trimming were inferred from the DNA. Of some 150,000 clones listed, around 88% were seen once; the top ten hold around 3.6%.

The TCR was taken from a woman aged 50 to 60 in a cohort exposed to, infected with or recovered from COVID-19 (not recorded which). Material: PBMCs or T cells enriched from blood (not recorded which). The chain combines TRBV3-1 (or the pseudogene TRBV3-2) with TRBJ1-6; D is unresolved. CDR3 DNA: TGTGCCAGCAGCCAAGATCGCGGAGGCTGGAACCCACCCCTCCACTTT. Residues: CASSQDRGGWNPPLHF.